This T cell receptor (beta chain) was retrieved from a study of blood T cell repertoires in COVID-19. Study information: Samples taken during acute and convalescent COVID-19 were collected in the United States, Italy and Spain. From T cells, B-cell-depleted T cells, or PBMCs came the material, which was cDNA or gDNA.

In the source study's methods: From reference gene primer amplification, estimates of nucleated cell counts were derived. The assay was immunoSEQ multiplex PCR, and TCRdb's table has in-frame clones only and misses some. V, J and clone size are those of that table, while D and trimming were read from the DNA. The sample has around 280,000 clones, around four fifths seen once. Germline-derived CDR1 and CDR2 are SGHAT and FQDESV (reference sequence). V was shortened by 5 bases and J by 9 bases, with 11 bases between the two germline ends. This CDR3 is built from 12 residues. The count of this clone is one.

The source material was peripheral blood. The chain combines TRBV11-1 with TRBJ2-1; weak D call: TRBD1 (5 bases). The source of this sequence is a woman aged 45-59 years with active or convalescent COVID-19. The CDR3, as DNA: TGTGCCAGCAGCAGGGGTTGGTTTGAGCAGTTCTTC. Translated: CASSRGWFEQFF.